Below are 23 T cell receptor beta chains sequenced from a single sample in a study of beta chain features in type 1 diabetes. The authors reverse transcribed all of the isolated RNA, so sequencing captured expressed TCRB transcripts. Sequencing used immunoSEQ multiplex PCR; TCRdb keeps in-frame clones, though not all of them. There are 130,000 to 150,000 clones in the sample; 10% occur only once, and 1% to 1.5% lies in the top ten. The material sequenced was naive CD4+ T cells from blood. The receptors were sampled from a man aged 18 to 30 in good health.

The rearrangement joins TRBV6-6 to TRBJ2-7, with 10 bases matching TRBD2. With V trimmed by 6 bases and J by 2 bases, 4 bases remained unmatched. The germline V gene has CDR1 MNHNY and CDR2 SVGAGI (reference sequence). The CDR3 consists of 14 residues. CDR3 nucleotide sequence: TGTGCCAGCAGGAGACTAGCGGGCCCCTACGAGCAGTACTTC. Translating it yields CASRRLAGPYEQYF.

The V gene is TRBV6-5, the J gene TRBJ1-5; TRBD1 matches 7 bases. The ends lost 6 bases at V and 4 bases at J; junction bases unmatched: 9. The germline V gene has CDR1 MNHEY and CDR2 SVGAGI. The CDR3 consists of 15 residues. The CDR3 coding sequence is TGTGCCAGCAGACCCGACAGGGTTAGTAATCAGCCCCAGCATTTT. Protein: CASRPDRVSNQPQHF.

This sequence joins TRBV29-1 and TRBJ2-5, with TRBD2 identical over 7 bases. The CDR3 contains 14 residues. The J segment lost 2 bases and the V segment lost 7 bases, leaving 10 bases of the junction unmatched. The germline V gene has CDR1 SQVTM and CDR2 ANQGSEA. CDR3 in amino acids: CSAPGGSGQETQYF. CDR3 in DNA: TGCAGCGCCCCAGGCGGTAGCGGGCAAGAGACCCAGTACTTC. Complete variable domain (other parts from reference TRBV29-1 and TRBJ2-5): SAVISQKPSRDICQRGTSLTIQCQVDSQVTMMFWYRQQPGQSLTLIATANQGSEATYESGFVIDKFPISRPNLTFSTLTVSNMSPEDSSIYLCSAPGGSGQETQYFGPGTRLLVL.

This clone was seen more than once but under ten times. The chain uses TRBV18 and TRBJ2-5; D is ambiguous. The CDR3 spans 14 residues. Germline CDR1 KGHSH, CDR2 LQKENI. V lost 2 bases and J 0 bases, leaving 7 bases between the germline ends. For the CDR3, the DNA is TGTGCCAGCTCACCAAACATTCACCAAGAGACCCAGTACTTC. It encodes CASSPNIHQETQYF.

This clone occurred many times. V gene TRBV7-2 combines with J gene TRBJ2-5; D gene unclear. Trimming left V 5 bases short and J 6 bases short, with 10 bases between. Germline V lookup: CDR1 SGHTA, CDR2 FQGNSA. The CDR3 totals 12 residues. CDR3 nucleotides: TGTGCCAGCAGCGCAGCGACCCAGACCCAGTACTTC. Translation gives CASSAATQTQYF. The full variable domain, its missing parts supplied by reference TRBV7-2 and TRBJ2-5, is GAGVSQSPSNKVTEKGKDVELRCDPISGHTALYWYRQSLGQGLEFLIYFQGNSAPDKSGLPSDRFSAERTGGSVSTLTIQRTQQEDSAVYLCASSAATQTQYFGPGTRLLVL.

This clone was observed a handful of times. Mismatch with germline at one junction end may stem from a read error. In nucleotides, the CDR3 is TGTGCCAGCAGCCTAGCGGGGGGGCGTGGGACCCAGTACTTC. It encodes CASSLAGGRGTQYF. V is TRBV7-6 and J is TRBJ2-5; 12 nucleotides line up with TRBD2. The CDR3 contains 14 residues. From germline, CDR1 is SGHVS and CDR2 FNYEAQ.

CDR3 sequence (DNA): TGTGCCTGGAGCCCCATAACAGGGATCGAGCAGTACTTC. Protein: CAWSPITGIEQYF. This chain connects TRBV30 to TRBJ2-7; D perhaps matches TRBD1 (6 bases). The CDR3 loop spans 13 amino acids. The V end lost 3 bases, the J end lost 6 bases, and 15 bases lay between the germline ends. Per germline, CDR1 GTSNPN and CDR2 SVGIG (reference sequence).

CDR3 amino acids: CASSLSGTRSEQFF. CDR3 sequence (DNA): TGTGCCAGCAGCTTATCCGGGACTAGAAGTGAGCAGTTCTTC. This chain uses TRBV7-9 with TRBJ2-1; 8 positions agree with TRBD2. The ends lost 2 bases at V and 9 bases at J; junction bases unmatched: 6. This CDR3 is built from 14 residues. Germline lookup yields CDR1 SEHNR and CDR2 FQNEAQ (reference sequence). Full variable domain (rest looked up from reference TRBV7-9 and TRBJ2-1): DTGVSQNPRHKITKRGQNVTFRCDPISEHNRLYWYRQTLGQGPEFLTYFQNEAQLEKSRLLSDRFSAERPKGSFSTLEIQRTEQGDSAMYLCASSLSGTRSEQFFGPGTRLTVL.

The chain combines TRBV7-2 with TRBJ1-6, with unresolved D. From germline, CDR1 is SGHTA and CDR2 FQGNSA. The CDR3 is 13 amino acids. V shed 2 bases and J shed 8 bases, with 7 bases lying between them. The CDR3 protein is CASSLKQDSPLHF. CDR3 nucleotides: TGTGCCAGCAGCTTAAAACAAGATTCACCCCTCCACTTT.

This clone was counted a few times. The chain couples TRBV9 to TRBJ2-7; 11 nucleotides match TRBD1. Per germline, CDR1 SGDLS and CDR2 YYNGEE. The CDR3 loop spans 16 amino acids. V was clipped by 4 bases and J by 2 bases; unmatched bases: 8. For the CDR3, the DNA is TGTGCCAGCAGCCCCCCTCCGGGACAGGGGGCCTACGAGCAGTACTTC. It codes for CASSPPPGQGAYEQYF. Full variable domain (outside the CDR3, taken from reference TRBV9 and TRBJ2-7): DSGVTQTPKHLITATGQRVTLRCSPRSGDLSVYWYQQSLDQGLQFLIQYYNGEERAKGNILERFSAQQFPDLHSELNLSSLELGDSALYFCASSPPPGQGAYEQYFGPGTRLTVT.

The V and J genes are TRBV4-3 and TRBJ1-3, with D maybe TRBD1 (6 bases). V lost 1 base to trimming and J lost 0 bases, with 10 bases between them. Germline CDR1 LGHNA, CDR2 YSLEER. The CDR3 is 16 residues long. This CDR3 is CASSQGRGGSGNTIYF. The CDR3 nucleotides read TGCGCCAGCAGCCAAGGACGAGGGGGCTCTGGAAACACCATATATTTT.

The J gene is TRBJ2-3, the V gene TRBV29-1; D gene uncertain. CDR1 is SQVTM, CDR2 ANQGSEA, per germline. The CDR3 extends over 14 amino acids. The CDR3 region is CNTRGLASTDTQYF. As DNA, the CDR3 is TGCAACACCAGAGGCTTGGCTAGCACAGATACGCAGTATTTT.

The chain carries TRBV6-1 and TRBJ1-5, with a tentative D call TRBD1 (6 bases). The CDR3 extends over 15 amino acids. V lost 6 bases and J lost 5, with 17 bases in between. CDR1 MNHNS and CDR2 SASEGT come from the germline V gene. CDR3 in DNA: TGTGCCAGCAGCAAGGAGGGGGGGCTGGATCAGCCCCAGCATTTT. Its translation is CASSKEGGLDQPQHF.

The sample holds a few counts of this clone. This chain uses TRBV27 with TRBJ1-6, with D maybe TRBD1 (6 bases). Trimming took 4 bases from V and 10 from J, leaving 20 bases between them. Looked up from germline, CDR1 is MNHEY and CDR2 is SMNVEV (reference sequence). CDR3 length: 16 residues. The CDR3 DNA reads TGTGCCAGCAGTTGGACCCCACAGGGAATAAGGTCACCCCTCCACTTT. This encodes CASSWTPQGIRSPLHF.

Only a few counts were recorded for this clone. The J gene is TRBJ2-5, the V gene TRBV28; 8 positions match TRBD1. This CDR3 contains 14 residues. Germline CDR1 is MDHEN and CDR2 is SYDVKM. With 2 bases clipped from V and 5 bases from J, the junction kept 4 bases outside the gene matches. CDR3 sequence reads: CASSLGQGRETQYF. DNA for the CDR3: TGTGCCAGCAGTTTAGGACAGGGTCGGGAGACCCAGTACTTC. Together with reference TRBV28 and TRBJ2-5, the CDR3 gives the full variable domain: DVKVTQSSRYLVKRTGEKVFLECVQDMDHENMFWYRQDPGLGLRLIYFSYDVKMKEKGDIPEGYSVSREKKERFSLILESASTNQTSMYLCASSLGQGRETQYFGPGTRLLVL.

This chain links TRBV11-2 with TRBJ1-2, with TRBD1 identical over 9 bases. Per the germline V gene, CDR1 is SGHAT and CDR2 is FQNNGV. This CDR3 region has 14 residues. Losses at the gene ends were 0 bases for V and 6 bases for J; bases not matched to a gene: 2. The CDR3 nucleotides read TGTGCCAGCAGCTTAGACGGGACAGGGAATGGCTACACCTTC. This sequence encodes CASSLDGTGNGYTF.

This clone was seen only a few times. CDR3 in amino acids: CASSPRTGADTGELFF. The CDR3 region has the DNA TGTGCCAGCTCACCCCGGACAGGGGCGGACACCGGGGAGCTGTTTTTT. This sequence joins TRBV18 and TRBJ2-2; TRBD1 agrees at 9 bases. This CDR3 comprises 16 residues. V shed 3 bases, J shed 3 bases, and the junction held 5 bases outside the gene matches. CDR1 and CDR2 (germline): KGHSH, LQKENI.

The chain links TRBV7-2 to TRBJ2-7, with TRBD2 matching 8 bases. This CDR3 region has 12 residues. CDR1 and CDR2 (germline): SGHTA, FQGNSA. J was trimmed by 6 bases and V by 2 bases; bases with no gene match: 0. CDR3 region: CASSLRGGEQYF. In DNA, the CDR3 is TGTGCCAGCAGCTTACGGGGGGGCGAGCAGTACTTC.

Only a few counts were recorded for this clone. The chain links TRBV6-6 to TRBJ1-2, with D perhaps TRBD1 (5 bases). This CDR3 has 15 residues. The ends were cut back, 2 bases at V and 6 bases at J, with 16 bases in the middle. Germline V gene lookup returns CDR1 MNHNY and CDR2 SVGAGI (reference sequence). Here the CDR3 DNA reads TGTGCCAGCAGTTACACTTCAGCTCAAGGGGATGGCTACACCTTC. This gives the protein CASSYTSAQGDGYTF.

J is TRBJ2-3 and V is TRBV7-9; the match to TRBD1 covers 9 bases. The V gene end was trimmed by 3 bases and the J gene end by 0 bases; junction bases not matched to a gene: 10. The CDR3 spans 18 residues. Per germline, CDR1 SEHNR and CDR2 FQNEAQ (reference sequence). The CDR3 coding sequence is TGTGCCAGCAGCTTTCTGTACAGGGGGCTTTCTAGCACAGATACGCAGTATTTT. It specifies CASSFLYRGLSSTDTQYF.

Only a few counts were recorded for this clone. This chain uses TRBV5-4 with TRBJ2-3; D perhaps matches TRBD2 (5 bases). From germline, CDR1 is SGHNT and CDR2 YYREEE (reference sequence). Trimming took off 1 base at V and 2 bases at J, with 11 bases between the two ends. This CDR3 contains 15 residues. The CDR3 loop reads CASSLSGVPTDTQYF. In DNA, the CDR3 is TGTGCCAGCAGCTTGTCCGGGGTGCCCACAGATACGCAGTATTTT. Full variable domain (rest looked up from reference TRBV5-4 and TRBJ2-3): ETGVTQSPTHLIKTRGQQVTLRCSSQSGHNTVSWYQQALGQGPQFIFQYYREEENGRGNFPPRFSGLQFPNYSSELNVNALELDDSALYLCASSLSGVPTDTQYFGPGTRLTVL.

In its sample, this clone was seen many times. The genes are TRBV4-3 and TRBJ2-7; D may be TRBD2 (6 bases). This CDR3 is 15 amino acids long. Germline V gives CDR1 LGHNA, CDR2 YSLEER. The germline V and J ends were trimmed by 0 bases and 1 base, with 10 bases remaining between them. The CDR3 DNA reads TGCGCCAGCAGCCAAGAACTAGCCGATTCCTACGAGCAGTACTTC. Its translation: CASSQELADSYEQYF.

The sample holds many counts of this clone. The V and J genes are TRBV4-3 and TRBJ2-1; no reliable D call. Trimming removed 2 bases at V and 9 bases at J, with 11 bases between. CDR1 and CDR2 from the germline V gene are LGHNA and YSLEER. The CDR3 runs to 13 residues. The CDR3 DNA is TGCGCCAGCAGCCAAACACCCGTGGCTGAGCAGTTCTTC. Protein product: CASSQTPVAEQFF.